The 7 T cell receptor beta chains in this list originate from one sample, sequenced in a study of blood T cell repertoires in COVID-19. Produced via immunoSEQ multiplex PCR; TCRdb's table is partial and in-frame only. The table records around 120,000 clones, about nine tenths of them present only once. The sample consisted of peripheral blood. All receptors come from a human donor in a cohort sampled during active COVID-19.

The count of this clone is one. Other DNA sequences in this sample translate to the same CDR3. This chain connects TRBV5-1 to TRBJ1-5; D possibly corresponds to TRBD1 (6 bases). The CDR3 length is 13 residues. The ends were cut back, 0 bases at V and 5 bases at J, with 6 bases in the middle. Looked up from germline, CDR1 is SGHRS and CDR2 is YFSETQ. CDR3 residues: CASSLDRDQPQHF. The CDR3 DNA reads as TGCGCCAGCAGCTTGGACAGGGATCAGCCCCAGCATTTT.

The chain uses TRBV6-5 and TRBJ1-1; D not resolved. V lost 11 bases and J lost 1, with 8 bases in between. In germline, CDR1 is MNHEY, CDR2 SVGAGI. This CDR3 contains 11 residues. This CDR3 reads CAAWRNTEAFF. The CDR3 DNA sequence: TGTGCCGCCTGGAGGAACACTGAAGCTTTCTTT.

The rearrangement uses TRBV10-3 and TRBJ2-7; D is undetermined. The CDR3 totals 12 residues. With 4 bases removed from V and 7 bases from J, the gap between germline ends came to 11 bases. Germline V CDR1 and CDR2: ENHRY, SYGVKD. CDR3: CAISASVSEQYF. CDR3 sequence (DNA): TGTGCCATCAGTGCCTCTGTGTCGGAGCAGTACTTC.

V gene TRBV15 combines with J gene TRBJ1-6, with 7 positions matching TRBD1. CDR1 is LNHNV and CDR2 is YYDKDF in the germline V gene (reference sequence). CDR3 length equals 12 residues. Losses at the gene ends were 8 bases for V and 5 bases for J; bases not matched to a gene: 0. The CDR3 reads CATGTDNSPLHF. DNA for the CDR3: TGTGCCACCGGGACAGATAATTCACCCCTCCACTTT.

By proportion, this clone is medium-sized. The chain couples TRBV25-1 to TRBJ2-2, with 12 bases aligning to TRBD2. Germline lookup yields CDR1 MGHDK and CDR2 SYGVNS. This CDR3 spans 14 amino acids. V dropped 7 bases and J dropped 5; count of bases not matched to a gene: 2. DNA for the CDR3: TGTGCCAGCACCGGACTAGCGGGGACCGGGGAGCTGTTTTTT. Protein sequence: CASTGLAGTGELFF.

The chain couples TRBV30 to TRBJ2-5, with 8 bases lining up with TRBD2. CDR3 size: 15 residues. The trim removed 6 bases at V and 5 bases at J, leaving 14 bases unmatched. The germline CDR1 and CDR2 sequences are GTSNPN and SVGIG (reference sequence). CDR3 DNA: TGTGCCTGCACTGGTGGTAGCGGGGTGGTGGAGACCCAGTACTTC. Protein product: CACTGGSGVVETQYF.

The chain has TRBV5-8 and TRBJ1-5, with 10 bases lining up with TRBD1. Germline V gene sequence: CDR1 SGHTS, CDR2 YDEGEE. The length of the CDR3 is 16 residues. The J segment lost 2 bases and the V segment lost 4 bases, leaving 6 bases of the junction unmatched. The CDR3 DNA follows: TGTGCCAGCAGCCGCGGACAGGGGGAGGGCAATCAGCCCCAGCATTTT. Its protein is CASSRGQGEGNQPQHF.